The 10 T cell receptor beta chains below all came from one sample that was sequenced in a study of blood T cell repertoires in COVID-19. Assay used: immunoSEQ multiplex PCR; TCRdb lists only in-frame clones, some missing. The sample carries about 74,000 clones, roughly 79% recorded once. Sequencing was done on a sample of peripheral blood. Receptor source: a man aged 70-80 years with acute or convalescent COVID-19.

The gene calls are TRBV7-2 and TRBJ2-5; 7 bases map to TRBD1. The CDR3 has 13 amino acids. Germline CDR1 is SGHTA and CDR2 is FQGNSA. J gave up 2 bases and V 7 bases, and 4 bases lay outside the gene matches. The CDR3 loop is CASINRGQETQYF. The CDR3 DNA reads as TGTGCCAGCATCAACAGGGGACAAGAGACCCAGTACTTC.

CDR3 loop: CASSPSQGNAGANVLTF. The CDR3 nucleotides are TGTGCCAGCTCACCTAGTCAGGGAAATGCTGGGGCCAACGTCCTGACTTTC. The V call is TRBV18, the J call TRBJ2-6; a weak D match, TRBD1 (5 bases). V was trimmed by 3 bases and J by 2 bases, leaving 14 bases between them. From germline, CDR1 is KGHSH and CDR2 LQKENI. This CDR3 has 17 amino acids.

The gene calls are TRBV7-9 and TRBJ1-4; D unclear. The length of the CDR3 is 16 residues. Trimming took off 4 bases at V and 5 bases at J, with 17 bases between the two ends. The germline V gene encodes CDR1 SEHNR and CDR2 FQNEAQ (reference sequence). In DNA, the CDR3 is TGTGCCAGCAGCTCGACCGGGCTGCGGGGAAATGAAAAACTGTTTTTT. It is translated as CASSSTGLRGNEKLFF.

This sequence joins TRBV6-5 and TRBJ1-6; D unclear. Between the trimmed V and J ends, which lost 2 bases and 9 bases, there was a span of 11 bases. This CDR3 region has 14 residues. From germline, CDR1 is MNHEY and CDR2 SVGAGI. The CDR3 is CASSYPEEGSPLHF. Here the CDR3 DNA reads TGTGCCAGCAGTTACCCGGAGGAAGGTTCACCCCTCCACTTT.

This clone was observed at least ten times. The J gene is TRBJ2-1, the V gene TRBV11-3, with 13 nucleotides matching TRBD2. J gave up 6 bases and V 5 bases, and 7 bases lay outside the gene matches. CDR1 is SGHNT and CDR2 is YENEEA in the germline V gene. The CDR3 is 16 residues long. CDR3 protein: CASSSTGTSGINEQFF. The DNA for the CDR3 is TGTGCCAGCAGCAGTACCGGGACTAGCGGGATCAATGAGCAGTTCTTC.

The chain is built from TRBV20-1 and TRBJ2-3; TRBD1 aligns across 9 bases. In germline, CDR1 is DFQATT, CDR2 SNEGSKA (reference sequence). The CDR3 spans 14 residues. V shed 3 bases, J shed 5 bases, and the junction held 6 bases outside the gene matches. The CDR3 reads CSASRGQGLDTQYF. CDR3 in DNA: TGCAGTGCTAGTCGGGGACAGGGTTTAGATACGCAGTATTTT.

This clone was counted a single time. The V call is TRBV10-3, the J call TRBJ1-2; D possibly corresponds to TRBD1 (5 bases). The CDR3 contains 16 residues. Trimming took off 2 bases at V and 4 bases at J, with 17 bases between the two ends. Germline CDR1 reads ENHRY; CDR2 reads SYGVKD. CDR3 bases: TGTGCCATCAGTGAGAATGGGGCCCCGGTGGGCTATGGCTACACCTTC. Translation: CAISENGAPVGYGYTF.

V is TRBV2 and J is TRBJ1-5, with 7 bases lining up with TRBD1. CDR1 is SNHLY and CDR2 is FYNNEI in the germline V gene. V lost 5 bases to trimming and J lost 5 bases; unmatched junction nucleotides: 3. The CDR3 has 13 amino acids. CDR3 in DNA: TGTGCCAGCAGTCAAACAGGGGATCAGCCCCAGCATTTT. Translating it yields CASSQTGDQPQHF.

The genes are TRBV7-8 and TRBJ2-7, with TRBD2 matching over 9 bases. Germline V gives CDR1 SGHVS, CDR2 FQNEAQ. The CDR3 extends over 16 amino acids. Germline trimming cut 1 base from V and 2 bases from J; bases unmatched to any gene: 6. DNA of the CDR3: TGTGCCAGCAGCTTAGGGAGCGGGAGGTTAACCTACGAGCAGTACTTC. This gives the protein CASSLGSGRLTYEQYF.

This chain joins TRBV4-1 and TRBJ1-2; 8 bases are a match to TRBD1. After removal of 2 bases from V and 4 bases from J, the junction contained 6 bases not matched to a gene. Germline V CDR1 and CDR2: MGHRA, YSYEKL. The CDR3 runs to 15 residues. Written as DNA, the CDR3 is TGCGCCAGCAGCCAACAGACAGGGGATAGCTATGGCTACACCTTC. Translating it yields CASSQQTGDSYGYTF.